This TCR beta chain originates from a study of cytomegalovirus exposure and HLA in healthy donors. PCR primers comprised 60 Vbeta and 13 Jbeta primers. Some clones are missing from TCRdb's copy, which holds only in-frame ones; the method was immunoSEQ multiplex PCR. The table has about 160,000 clones, roughly 87% seen once. CDR1 is LNHDA and CDR2 is SQIVND in the germline V gene (reference sequence). Trimming left V 2 bases short and J 0 bases short, with 8 bases between. CDR3 length: 15 amino acids. Note on this clone: What it binds is unknown.

Findings and limits, study-wide: The authors later found most CMV-associated TCR beta chains appeared HLA-restricted. Productive status was seen about 87% or about 30% of the time for most TCR beta V segments in an earlier analysis. In a later analysis, TCR beta V- and J-gene trimming showed a link to a missense DCLRE1C variant.

V gene TRBV19 combines with J gene TRBJ2-1; D unclear. The receptor was isolated from a girl aged 10-17 years in good health and CMV-seropositive. The sequenced sample was PBMCs. For the CDR3, the DNA is TGTGCCAGTAGTATATCCCCGAGCTCCTACAATGAGCAGTTCTTC. Protein: CASSISPSSYNEQFF.